Listed here are 5 T cell receptor beta chains from one sample, sequenced in a study of blood T cell repertoires in COVID-19. Profiling relied on immunoSEQ multiplex PCR, and the TCRdb table lists in-frame clones only, not all of them. The table records 370,000 or so clones, roughly four fifths of them present only once. The sample consisted of peripheral blood. These receptors were obtained from a human donor with acute or convalescent COVID-19. The donor label of this sample is uncertain.

In its sample, this clone was seen a few times. J is TRBJ1-3 and V is TRBV18; tentative D call: TRBD1 (5 bases). This CDR3 spans 17 amino acids. V was pared by 2 bases and J by 4 bases, with 18 bases between. In germline, CDR1 is KGHSH, CDR2 LQKENI. The CDR3 is CASSPARGTSEGNTIYF. In nucleotides, the CDR3 is TGTGCCAGCTCACCAGCGAGAGGGACTAGTGAGGGAAACACCATATATTTT.

This clone was recorded once. CDR3 loop: CASNSGGASNIQYF. CDR3 in DNA: TGCGCCAGCAACAGCGGGGGGGCGTCGAACATTCAGTACTTC. V is TRBV5-1 and J is TRBJ2-4; 10 bases fit TRBD2. Losses at the gene ends were 6 bases for V and 7 bases for J; bases not matched to a gene: 7. This CDR3 region has 14 residues. Germline V gene sequence: CDR1 SGHRS, CDR2 YFSETQ.

The chain employs TRBV3-1 (or the pseudogene TRBV3-2) and TRBJ2-5, with TRBD2 matching 10 bases. The CDR3 is made up of 15 amino acids. Losses at the gene ends were 4 bases for V and 1 base for J; bases not matched to a gene: 3. Germline V lookup: CDR1 LGHDT, CDR2 YNNKEL (reference sequence). The CDR3 DNA reads TGTGCCAGCAGCCCACGGACTAGCGGCCAAGAGACCCAGTACTTC. Translation: CASSPRTSGQETQYF.

This clone was counted between two and nine times. V usage is TRBV14 and J usage is TRBJ1-4; D uncertain. Trimming cost V 4 bases and J 8 bases, with 8 bases left between them. This CDR3 is built from 12 residues. Germline V gene sequence: CDR1 SGHDN, CDR2 FVKESK. The CDR3 region has the DNA TGTGCCAGCAGCCTTGTGCAGGAAAAACTGTTTTTT. This sequence encodes CASSLVQEKLFF.

This clone showed up just a few times. The chain combines TRBV19 with TRBJ1-1; TRBD1 is a possible D gene (6 bases). V lost 1 base to trimming and J lost 7 bases, with 16 bases between them. Germline V CDR1 and CDR2: LNHDA, SQIVND (reference sequence). This CDR3 is built from 15 residues. CDR3 DNA sequence: TGTGCCAGTAGTATAGTCAGGGGCGAAGTCGGTGAAGCTTTCTTT. Protein product: CASSIVRGEVGEAFF.